This T cell receptor beta chain originates from a study of PD-1 blockade in classical Hodgkin lymphoma. For this clone: The antigen is undetermined.

As to time point: cycle 4 day 1 (C4D1), after 5 to 7 weeks of nivolumab. Relapse was seen in all patients after autologous stem cell transplantation, and brentuximab vedotin exposure was variable. Germline assignment: CDR1 SGHTA and CDR2 FQGTGA. V lost 4 bases to trimming and J lost 16 bases, with 14 bases between them. The CDR3 runs to 12 residues. The study's findings and limits: TCR diversity rose significantly by C4D1 in CD4+ but not CD8+ cells. Exclusion removed patients who began nivolumab under 1 year after ASCT. Undefined causes, possibly disease activity or prior therapy, underlie the repertoire differences. The diversity seen at baseline in complete responders resembled that of newly diagnosed patients.

TCRdb's copy holds only in-frame clones and misses some; the assay was immunoSEQ multiplex PCR. Altogether more than 90,000 clones are present, more than 70% being singletons, with the ten largest covering roughly 10%. This receptor was identified in a human donor with classical Hodgkin lymphoma. This specimen consisted of peripheral blood mononuclear cells (PBMCs), obtained before the fourth cycle of nivolumab. The gene calls are TRBV7-3 and TRBJ2-6; D might be TRBD1 or TRBD2, each matching 5 bases. The CDR3 loop reads CASSSGTRLLTF. The CDR3 DNA is TGTGCCAGCAGCTCCGGGACCAGGTTACTGACTTTC.